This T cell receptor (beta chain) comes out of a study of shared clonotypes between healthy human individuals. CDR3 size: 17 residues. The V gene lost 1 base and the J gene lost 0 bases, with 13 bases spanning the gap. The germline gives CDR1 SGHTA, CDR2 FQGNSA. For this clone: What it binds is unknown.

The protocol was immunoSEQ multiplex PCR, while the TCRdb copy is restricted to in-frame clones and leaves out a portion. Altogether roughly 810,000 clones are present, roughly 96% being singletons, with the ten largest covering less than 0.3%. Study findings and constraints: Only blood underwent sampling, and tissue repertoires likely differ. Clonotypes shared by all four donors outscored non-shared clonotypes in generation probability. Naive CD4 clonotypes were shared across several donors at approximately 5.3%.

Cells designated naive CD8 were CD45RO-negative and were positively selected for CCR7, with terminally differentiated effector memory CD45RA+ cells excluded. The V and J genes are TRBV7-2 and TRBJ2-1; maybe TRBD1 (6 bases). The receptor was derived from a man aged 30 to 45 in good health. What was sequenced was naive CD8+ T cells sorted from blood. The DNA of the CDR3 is TGTGCCAGCAGCTTAGTCAGGGGCCCGAGCTCCTACAATGAGCAGTTCTTC. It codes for CASSLVRGPSSYNEQFF.